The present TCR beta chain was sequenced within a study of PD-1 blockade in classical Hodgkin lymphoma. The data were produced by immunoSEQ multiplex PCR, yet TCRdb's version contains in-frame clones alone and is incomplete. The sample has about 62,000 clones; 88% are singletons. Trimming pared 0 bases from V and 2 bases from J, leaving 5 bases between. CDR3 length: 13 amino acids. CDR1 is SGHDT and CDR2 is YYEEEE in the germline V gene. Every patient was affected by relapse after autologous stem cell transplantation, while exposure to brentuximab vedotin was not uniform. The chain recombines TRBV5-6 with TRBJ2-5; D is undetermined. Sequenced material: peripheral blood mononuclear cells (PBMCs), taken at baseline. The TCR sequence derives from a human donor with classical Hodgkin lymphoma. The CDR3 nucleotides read TGTGCCAGCAGCTTGGCACAGCAAGAGACCCAGTACTTC. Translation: CASSLAQQETQYF. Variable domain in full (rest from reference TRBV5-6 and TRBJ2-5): DAGVTQSPTHLIKTRGQQVTLRCSPKSGHDTVSWYQQALGQGPQFIFQYYEEEERQRGNFPDRFSGHQFPNYSSELNVNALLLGDSALYLCASSLAQQETQYFGPGTRLLVL.